Described below is a single TCR beta chain sequence and its context. Its antigen is as yet unknown. The record originates from a study of graft-versus-host responses after intestinal transplantation. Germline V CDR1 and CDR2: KGHSH, LQKENI. The CDR3 has 19 amino acids. Trimming took 3 bases from V and 0 from J, leaving 22 bases between them. Sequencing used immunoSEQ multiplex PCR; TCRdb keeps in-frame clones, though not all of them. This sample has about 80,000 clones, with roughly nine tenths found just once. This material consisted of unstimulated CD4+ T cells sorted from spleen or lymph node cells, taken before intestinal transplant. This TCR was sampled from a human donor who received an intestinal transplant. The genes are TRBV18 and TRBJ2-3; weak D call: TRBD2 (5 bases). The DNA for the CDR3 is TGTGCCAGCTCACCGTCCTGGCTTTGGGCTAGCCCTAGCACAGATACGCAGTATTTT. Amino acid sequence: CASSPSWLWASPSTDTQYF.